This T cell receptor beta chain was documented in a study of blood T cell repertoires in COVID-19. The V end lost 2 bases, the J end lost 8 bases, and 9 bases lay between the germline ends. The length of the CDR3 is 12 residues. Germline V gene data show CDR1 as MNHEY and CDR2 as SMNVEV (reference sequence). Some clones are missing from TCRdb's copy, which holds only in-frame ones; the method was immunoSEQ multiplex PCR. The table records about 480,000 clones, about nine tenths of them present only once. The sample consisted of PBMCs or T cells enriched from blood (not recorded which). The source is a woman in her fifties or sixties who had recovered from COVID-19. V usage is TRBV27 and J usage is TRBJ1-1, with a weak D call TRBD1 (6 bases). The CDR3 nucleotides read TGTGCCAGCAGTTTAGGGCAGGGGGAAGCTTTCTTT. It is translated as CASSLGQGEAFF.